These T cell receptor beta chains were read from a single sample in a study of T cell responses to AZD1222 COVID-19 vaccine. The protocol was immunoSEQ multiplex PCR, while the TCRdb copy is restricted to in-frame clones and leaves out a portion. This sample has about 160,000 clones, with 80% to 95% found just once. The input for sequencing was peripheral blood, taken 28 days after the second AZD1222 dose. Source of these receptors: an adult who received the AZD1222 COVID-19 vaccine. CDR3s include the opening cysteine and the closing phenylalanine or tryptophan. A D gene is named only where the DNA matches it firmly. Rows give clone size only sometimes, using once, few, many, or a class for an expanded clone.

J gene,D gene,clone size,V gene,CDR3 protein,CDR3 DNA
TRBJ2-7,TRBD2,-,TRBV20-1,CSASDGLAPYF,TGCAGTGCTAGTGACGGACTAGCTCCCTACTTC
TRBJ1-5,-,-,TRBV18,CASSPGEDQPQHF,TGTGCCAGCTCACCTGGGGAGGATCAGCCCCAGCATTTT
TRBJ2-7,-,once,TRBV7-7,CASSHDTTYEQYF,TGTGCCAGCAGCCATGACACTACCTACGAGCAGTACTTC
TRBJ2-6,-,-,TRBV28,CASSLRGTGANVLTF,TGTGCCAGCAGTTTACGGGGAACAGGGGCCAACGTCCTGACTTTC
TRBJ2-1,-,-,TRBV29-1,CSVGPDSYNEQFF,TGCAGCGTTGGGCCCGACTCCTACAATGAGCAGTTCTTC
TRBJ2-3,-,-,TRBV6-1,CASSEYGLTTDTQYF,TGTGCCAGCAGTGAATACGGGCTGACTACAGATACGCAGTATTTT
TRBJ2-7,TRBD1,-,TRBV6-6,CASRSPGQPYEQYF,TGTGCCAGCAGATCACCGGGACAGCCGTACGAGCAGTACTTC
TRBJ2-7,-,-,TRBV28,CASSRGYEQYF,TGTGCCAGCAGTCGGGGCTACGAGCAGTACTTC
TRBJ2-3,-,-,TRBV12-3/TRBV12-4,CASRDIAPHTQYF,TGTGCCAGCAGGGATATAGCGCCCCATACGCAGTATTTT
TRBJ1-5,-,-,TRBV15,CATSRATGYSNQPQHF,TGTGCCACCAGCAGAGCGACGGGGTATAGCAATCAGCCCCAGCATTTT
TRBJ2-3,TRBD2,-,TRBV7-3,CASSLMAGADTQYF,TGTGCCAGCAGCTTAATGGCGGGAGCAGATACGCAGTATTTT
TRBJ2-1,TRBD2,once,TRBV19,CASSNQIGRSSYNEQFF,TGTGCCAGTAGTAACCAAATCGGGAGGAGCTCCTACAATGAGCAGTTCTTC
TRBJ2-5,TRBD2,once,TRBV5-1,CASSFHLGGEETQYF,TGCGCCAGCAGCTTCCACCTGGGGGGGGAGGAGACCCAGTACTTC
TRBJ1-6,-,-,TRBV5-5,CASSLEWGAPLHF,TGTGCCAGCAGCTTGGAATGGGGCGCACCCCTCCACTTT
TRBJ2-7,-,-,TRBV3-1/TRBV3-2,CASSQLGTLYEQYF,TGTGCCAGCAGCCAACTCGGAACCCTCTACGAGCAGTACTTC
TRBJ2-1,TRBD1,-,TRBV2,CASSVQGAKQFF,TGTGCCAGCAGTGTACAGGGGGCAAAGCAGTTCTTC
TRBJ2-2,-,few,TRBV19,CASSISSEHTGELFF,TGTGCCAGTAGTATAAGTAGCGAACACACCGGGGAGCTGTTTTTT
TRBJ2-1,-,once,TRBV20-1,CSASSPSLSNEQFF,TGCAGTGCTAGTTCCCCTAGCCTAAGCAATGAGCAGTTCTTC
TRBJ2-1,-,-,TRBV5-1,CASSLIAASSYNEQFF,TGCGCCAGCAGCTTAATAGCTGCGAGCTCCTACAATGAGCAGTTCTTC
TRBJ2-4,TRBD2,-,TRBV29-1,CSVESGLVNIQYF,TGCAGCGTCGAATCGGGACTAGTAAACATTCAGTACTTC
TRBJ1-4,-,once,TRBV12-5,CASGLGASNEKLFF,TGTGCTAGTGGTTTGGGGGCCAGTAATGAAAAACTGTTTTTT
TRBJ1-4,-,-,TRBV7-9,CASSLDRNNEKLFF,TGTGCCAGCAGCTTAGACAGGAATAATGAAAAACTGTTTTTT
TRBJ1-1,-,-,TRBV7-9,CASSFGSGRNTEAFF,TGTGCCAGCAGCTTTGGGTCCGGACGTAACACTGAAGCTTTCTTT
TRBJ1-6,-,-,TRBV2,CASRGGGGYNSPLHF,TGTGCCAGCAGGGGGGGAGGAGGCTATAATTCACCCCTCCACTTT
TRBJ2-7,-,-,TRBV27,CASRQRDSYSYEQYF,TGTGCCAGCAGACAGCGGGACAGCTACTCCTACGAGCAGTACTTC
TRBJ1-2,-,-,TRBV7-2,CASTPSVGRNYGYTF,TGTGCCAGCACCCCAAGTGTGGGGAGGAACTATGGCTACACCTTC
TRBJ1-5,-,once,TRBV7-2,CASSGAYSNQPQHF,TGTGCCAGCAGCGGGGCTTATAGCAATCAGCCCCAGCATTTT
TRBJ1-4,-,-,TRBV18,CASSPWTKNEKLFF,TGTGCCAGCTCACCATGGACAAAGAATGAAAAACTGTTTTTT
TRBJ1-6,-,-,TRBV28,CASSSSYPAGLKNSPLHF,TGTGCCAGCAGTTCTTCCTATCCTGCAGGGCTGAAGAATTCACCCCTCCACTTT
TRBJ2-1,TRBD2,-,TRBV14,CASSRGGGSYNEQFF,TGTGCCAGCAGCCGGGGGGGAGGTTCCTACAATGAGCAGTTCTTC
TRBJ2-2,-,few,TRBV6-5,CASSPPALLNGELFF,TGTGCCAGCAGTCCCCCCGCCCTTTTAAACGGGGAGCTGTTTTTT
TRBJ2-2,-,-,TRBV27,CASSPVLLHTGELFF,TGTGCCAGCAGTCCGGTCCTACTCCACACCGGGGAGCTGTTTTTT
TRBJ2-7,TRBD2,-,TRBV28,CASTGLNYEQYF,TGTGCCAGCACGGGACTAAACTACGAGCAGTACTTC
TRBJ1-2,-,-,TRBV14,CASSRDIDYGYTF,TGTGCCAGCAGCCGTGACATTGACTATGGCTACACCTTC
TRBJ2-7,-,-,TRBV7-9,CASSPSVGGEQYF,TGTGCCAGCAGCCCGTCGGTGGGGGGCGAGCAGTACTTC
TRBJ2-2,TRBD2,-,TRBV5-5,CASSHPRLAGAGNTGELFF,TGTGCCAGCAGCCATCCCCGGCTAGCGGGAGCAGGGAACACCGGGGAGCTGTTTTTT
TRBJ1-1,-,-,TRBV27,CASSFGRTNVGTEAFF,TGTGCCAGCAGTTTCGGTCGGACGAATGTGGGCACTGAAGCTTTCTTT
TRBJ2-4,TRBD1,-,TRBV29-1,CSVESQGSGDIQYF,TGCAGCGTTGAATCACAGGGGTCCGGGGACATTCAGTACTTC
TRBJ2-7,-,-,TRBV6-5,CASRGDSREQYF,TGTGCCTCACGGGGGGACAGCCGGGAGCAGTACTTC
TRBJ2-3,TRBD1,-,TRBV18,CASSPGQGTDTQYF,TGTGCCAGCTCACCGGGACAGGGCACAGATACGCAGTATTTT
TRBJ1-4,TRBD1,-,TRBV5-1,CASSRQGSEKLFF,TGCGCCAGCAGCCGACAGGGGAGTGAAAAACTGTTTTTT
TRBJ1-3,-,-,TRBV9,CASSQQGSGNTIYF,TGTGCCAGCAGCCAGCAGGGGTCTGGAAACACCATATATTTT
TRBJ2-7,-,-,TRBV27,CASAPGPFYEQYF,TGTGCCAGCGCCCCGGGACCTTTTTACGAGCAGTACTTC
TRBJ2-5,TRBD1,once,TRBV10-1,CASSEGTGPQETQYF,TGCGCCAGCAGTGAGGGGACAGGGCCTCAAGAGACCCAGTACTTC
TRBJ2-7,-,-,TRBV11-2,CASSLLRDGGRGGFYEQYF,TGTGCCAGCAGCTTATTGCGGGACGGAGGTCGAGGTGGGTTTTACGAGCAGTACTTC
TRBJ2-1,-,-,TRBV6-5,CASRSSNEQFF,TGTGCCAGCAGAAGCAGCAATGAGCAGTTCTTC